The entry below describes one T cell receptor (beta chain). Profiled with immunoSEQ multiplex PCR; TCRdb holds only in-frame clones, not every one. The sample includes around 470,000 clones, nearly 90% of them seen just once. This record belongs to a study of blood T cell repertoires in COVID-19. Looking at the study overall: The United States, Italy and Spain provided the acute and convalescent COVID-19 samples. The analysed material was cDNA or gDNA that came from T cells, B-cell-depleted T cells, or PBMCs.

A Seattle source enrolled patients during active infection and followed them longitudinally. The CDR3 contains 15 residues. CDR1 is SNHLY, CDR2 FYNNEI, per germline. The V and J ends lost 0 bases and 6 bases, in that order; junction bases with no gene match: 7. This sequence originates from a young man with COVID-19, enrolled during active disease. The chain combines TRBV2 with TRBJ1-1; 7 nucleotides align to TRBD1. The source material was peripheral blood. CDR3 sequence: CASSEALFGTAEAFF. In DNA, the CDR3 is TGTGCCAGCAGTGAAGCGCTTTTTGGGACAGCTGAAGCTTTCTTT.